The 15 T cell receptor beta chains below come from one sample, sequenced in a study of spatial heterogeneity in lung cancer. TCRdb redid the calling of the 5' RACE reads with MiXCR, one entry per CDR3 protein. The sample records tens of thousands of distinct CDR3 sequences, roughly 12% being singletons. The sample's time point: sample taken at primary tumor resection. The sample consisted of PBMCs, taken at surgery. The receptors derive from a male donor with early-stage non-small cell lung cancer.

J is TRBJ2-3 and V is TRBV27, with D perhaps being TRBD1 or TRBD2 (5 bases each). Germline assignment: CDR1 MNHEY and CDR2 SMNVEV (reference sequence). This CDR3 contains 15 residues. Trimming left V 5 bases short and J 4 bases short, with 16 bases between. The CDR3 protein is CASSPWTGQPDTQYF. The CDR3 coding sequence is TGTGCCAGCAGTCCGTGGACGGGGCAGCCAGATACGCAGTATTTT.

V is TRBV5-6 and J is TRBJ2-3; D is possibly TRBD1 (5 bases). The V end lost 1 base, the J end lost 4 bases, and 22 bases lay between the germline ends. The CDR3 totals 18 residues. Germline-derived CDR1 and CDR2 are SGHDT and YYEEEE. The CDR3 nucleotides are TGTGCCAGCAGCTTGCTTCGCCGGCTGGCAGGGCGCGCAGATACGCAGTATTTT. The encoded protein is CASSLLRRLAGRADTQYF.

The chain carries TRBV20-1 and TRBJ1-1; the match to TRBD1 covers 7 bases. V dropped 0 bases and J dropped 6; count of bases not matched to a gene: 13. Germline V gene data show CDR1 as DFQATT and CDR2 as SNEGSKA (reference sequence). This CDR3 spans 16 amino acids. The CDR3 region is CSAREEGAMLKSEAFF. The DNA of the CDR3 is TGCAGTGCTAGAGAGGAGGGGGCGATGCTTAAGTCTGAAGCTTTCTTT.

In this sample, this clonotype turned up a few times. An end of the junction differs from the germline gene, which may be a read error. This rearrangement joins TRBV20-1 to TRBJ2-1; maybe TRBD2 (6 bases). The CDR3 sequence is 15 residues long. The germline CDR1 and CDR2 sequences are DFQATT and SNEGSKA (reference sequence). The CDR3 sequence is CRARDQEGLSHEQFF. The CDR3 nucleotides are TGCAGGGCTAGAGACCAGGAGGGGCTTAGTCATGAGCAGTTCTTC.

In its sample, this clonotype was seen many times. V usage is TRBV5-4 and J usage is TRBJ1-2; 10 bases line up with TRBD1. The V gene's germline CDR1 is SGHNT and CDR2 YYREEE (reference sequence). Losses at the gene ends were 0 bases for V and 7 bases for J; bases not matched to a gene: 3. The CDR3 runs to 14 residues. DNA of the CDR3: TGTGCCAGCAGCTTGGTCAGGACAGGGGGTGGCTACACCTTC. Its protein is CASSLVRTGGGYTF.

The chain employs TRBV28 and TRBJ2-1; 8 bases are shared with TRBD1. The CDR3 totals 11 residues. The V gene's germline CDR1 is MDHEN and CDR2 SYDVKM. V was pared by 9 bases and J by 7 bases, with 2 bases of the junction left unmatched. The CDR3 sequence: CASNRGNEQFF. DNA of the CDR3: TGTGCCAGTAACAGGGGGAATGAGCAGTTCTTC.

The gene calls are TRBV5-5 and TRBJ2-4; possibly TRBD1 or TRBD2 for D (5 bases each). CDR3 length: 12 residues. Looked up from germline, CDR1 is SGHKS and CDR2 is YYEKEE (reference sequence). The V end lost 5 bases, the J end lost 11 bases, and 14 bases lay between the germline ends. CDR3 nucleotide sequence: TGTGCCAGCAGTCTCATGGGACGCCTTCAGTACTTC. Translation: CASSLMGRLQYF. The full variable domain, rest sourced from reference TRBV5-5 and TRBJ2-4, is DAGVTQSPTHLIKTRGQQVTLRCSPISGHKSVSWYQQVLGQGPQFIFQYYEKEERGRGNFPDRFSARQFPNYSSELNVNALLLGDSALYLCASSLMGRLQYFGAGTRLSVL.

The V call is TRBV20-1, the J call TRBJ2-7; TRBD1 matches 9 bases. Per germline, CDR1 DFQATT and CDR2 SNEGSKA (reference sequence). V shed 0 bases, J shed 3 bases, and the junction held 9 bases outside the gene matches. The CDR3 runs to 16 residues. In DNA form, the CDR3 reads TGCAGTGCTAGAGATTTAGGACAGGGGACCCTCTACGAGCAGTACTTC. It is translated as CSARDLGQGTLYEQYF.

V usage is TRBV20-1 and J usage is TRBJ1-6; perhaps TRBD1 as D (6 bases). The V gene's germline CDR1 is DFQATT and CDR2 SNEGSKA (reference sequence). The CDR3 covers 15 residues. Trimming removed 1 base at V and 7 bases at J, with 14 bases between. DNA of the CDR3: TGCAGTGCTAGAGGCGGGGGCCCTTTCAATTCACCCCTCCACTTT. This gives the protein CSARGGGPFNSPLHF.

This clonotype was seen only a few times. The chain has TRBV2 and TRBJ1-1; D may be TRBD1 (6 bases). The CDR3 spans 14 residues. Germline CDR1 reads SNHLY; CDR2 reads FYNNEI. V was pared by 7 bases and J by 1 base, with 13 bases between. The CDR3: CASTYDRTNTEAFF. CDR3 nucleotides: TGTGCCAGCACCTATGACAGGACGAACACTGAAGCTTTCTTT.

The V gene is TRBV20-1, the J gene TRBJ2-4, with 7 bases fitting TRBD2. In germline, CDR1 is DFQATT, CDR2 SNEGSKA (reference sequence). Trimming took 0 bases from V and 6 from J; bases not matched to a gene: 5. The CDR3 is 14 amino acids. CDR3 in DNA: TGCAGTGCTAGAGATTGGCGGGAGAGAAACATTCAGTACTTC. This codes for CSARDWRERNIQYF.

Turning to this clonotype: A much larger clone lies one base from this, so it may be a read error. The V call is TRBV7-2, the J call TRBJ1-4; D ambiguous. The CDR3 runs to 15 residues. The germline CDR1 and CDR2 sequences are SGHTA and FQGNSA. CDR3 DNA sequence: TGTGCCAGCAGCTTAGAGGCAGGACGAAATGAAGAACTGTTTTTT. Protein sequence: CASSLEAGRNEELFF.

CDR3 DNA sequence: TGCAGCGCCCGGACAGGGCCCGGAAACACCATATATTTT. Residues: CSARTGPGNTIYF. The chain joins TRBV29-1 to TRBJ1-3, with 8 bases fitting TRBD1. Per the germline V gene, CDR1 is SQVTM and CDR2 is ANQGSEA. V was pared by 7 bases and J by 4 bases, with 6 bases of the junction left unmatched. The length of the CDR3 is 13 residues.

The V gene is TRBV6-2 or TRBV6-3, the J gene TRBJ2-3; D tentatively fits TRBD1 or TRBD2 (5 bases each). Germline V lookup: CDR1 MNHEY, CDR2 SVGEGT. This CDR3 region has 14 residues. V lost 5 bases and J lost 7, with 16 bases in between. The CDR3 region is CASSRLGELNTQYF. The CDR3 DNA sequence: TGTGCCAGCAGTCGGTTGGGGGAATTGAATACGCAGTATTTT.

V is TRBV14 and J is TRBJ1-2; TRBD1 might be the D (6 bases). CDR1 is SGHDN and CDR2 is FVKESK in the germline V gene. V was clipped by 4 bases and J by 8 bases, with 14 bases between them. The CDR3 has 13 amino acids. The CDR3 loop reads CASSPNTGQGYTF. The CDR3 DNA reads as TGTGCCAGCAGCCCAAATACAGGGCAAGGCTACACCTTC.